These 22 T cell receptor beta chains were all obtained from the same sample, sequenced in a study of blood T cells in healthy people across ages. A sample-barcoded 5' primer and a J-beta primer mix were used in a second PCR of about 6 to 12 cycles. In TCRdb, the 5' RACE reads were re-called with MiXCR into one record per CDR3 protein. Of approximately 760,000 distinct CDR3 sequences listed, approximately 25% are singletons. These data are also associated with another study on T cells of mothers and their children.

Sample: blood. These TCRs come from a boy between 10 and 17 years old in good health.

The V gene is TRBV2, the J gene TRBJ1-4, with D tentatively TRBD1 (6 bases). Looked up from germline, CDR1 is SNHLY and CDR2 is FYNNEI. The V and J ends lost 6 bases and 4 bases respectively, with 15 bases between them. The CDR3 length is 15 residues. The CDR3 DNA follows: TGTGCCAGCAGACAAGGGACAAGGAGTAATGAAAAACTGTTTTTT. This translates into CASRQGTRSNEKLFF.

J is TRBJ1-2 and V is TRBV28; TRBD1 agrees at 7 bases. This CDR3 has 14 amino acids. J was trimmed by 4 bases and V by 6 bases; bases with no gene match: 8. The germline V gene encodes CDR1 MDHEN and CDR2 SYDVKM. The CDR3 region has the DNA TGTGCCAGCAGGTTTACAGGGGACGGCTATGGCTACACCTTC. Translating gives CASRFTGDGYGYTF.

This clonotype was counted a few times. V usage is TRBV5-5 and J usage is TRBJ2-5; D not certain. The end of the DNA fits TRBJ2-1 better, so the J call may be wrong. Looked up from germline, CDR1 is SGHKS and CDR2 is YYEKEE (reference sequence). This CDR3 comprises 12 residues. The CDR3 sequence is CASSLGMTEQFF. In nucleotides, the CDR3 is TGTGCCAGCAGCTTGGGAATGACAGAGCAGTTCTTC.

The chain carries TRBV4-2 and TRBJ1-6; D not certain. V was pared by 3 bases and J by 7 bases, with 10 bases between. The germline gives CDR1 LGHNA, CDR2 YNFKEQ. The length of the CDR3 is 14 residues. CDR3 loop: CASSHRIDNSPLHF. In DNA, the CDR3 is TGTGCCAGCAGCCACAGGATCGACAATTCACCCCTCCACTTT.

The chain couples TRBV6-2 or TRBV6-3 to TRBJ2-7; 12 bases match TRBD2. The V segment lost 5 bases and the J segment 6 bases; nucleotides outside the gene matches: 5. The germline CDR1 and CDR2 sequences are MNHEY and SVGEGT. The CDR3 spans 14 residues. This chain's CDR3 is CASSPPGLAGEQYF. The CDR3, as DNA: TGTGCCAGCAGTCCTCCGGGACTAGCGGGCGAGCAGTACTTC.

The rearrangement links TRBV11-3 to TRBJ2-1; D unclear. The CDR3 is 13 residues long. Germline V gene data show CDR1 as SGHNT and CDR2 as YENEEA. With 8 bases removed from V and 0 bases from J, the gap between germline ends came to 8 bases. Here the CDR3 reads CASASYSYNEQFF. CDR3 DNA: TGTGCCAGCGCCAGCTACTCCTACAATGAGCAGTTCTTC.

The genes are TRBV12-3 or TRBV12-4 and TRBJ2-7; tentatively, D is TRBD1 (5 bases). The ends were cut back, 8 bases at V and 3 bases at J, with 17 bases in the middle. The CDR3 has 14 residues. Here the CDR3 reads CASQDRAGHYEQYF. The CDR3 coding sequence is TGTGCCAGCCAAGATCGAGCTGGACACTACGAGCAGTACTTC.

This clonotype came up a few times. The rearrangement uses TRBV7-2 and TRBJ1-1, with D maybe TRBD1 (6 bases). CDR1 and CDR2 (germline): SGHTA, FQGNSA. Trimming cost V 5 bases and J 3 bases, with 16 bases left between them. The CDR3 length is 15 residues. The CDR3 loop is CASSLIQGGYTEAFF. The CDR3 DNA reads as TGTGCCAGCAGCCTTATACAGGGAGGTTACACTGAAGCTTTCTTT.

The chain has TRBV6-5 and TRBJ1-4; a possible D gene is TRBD1 (5 bases). The CDR3 runs 16 residues. Between the trimmed V and J ends, which lost 0 bases and 8 bases, there was a span of 16 bases. CDR1 is MNHEY, CDR2 SVGAGI, per germline. DNA for the CDR3: TGTGCCAGCAGTTACTCGCCAGGGATTGCAAGGGAAAAACTGTTTTTT. This gives the protein CASSYSPGIAREKLFF.

This chain links TRBV10-3 with TRBJ1-1; D unresolved. Germline assignment: CDR1 ENHRY and CDR2 SYGVKD. CDR3 length equals 11 residues. Trimming cost V 6 bases and J 3 bases, with 5 bases left between them. For the CDR3, the DNA is TGTGCCATCAGGAGGGACACTGAAGCTTTCTTT. Protein: CAIRRDTEAFF.

The chain links TRBV10-3 to TRBJ1-5; no reliable D call. Germline CDR1 and CDR2: ENHRY and SYGVKD. The CDR3 loop spans 13 amino acids. V was clipped by 4 bases and J by 4 bases, with 8 bases between them. CDR3 region: CAISAAENQPQHF. The CDR3 DNA sequence: TGTGCCATCAGTGCGGCGGAGAATCAGCCCCAGCATTTT.

The chain joins TRBV20-1 to TRBJ2-1, with D maybe TRBD1 (6 bases). This CDR3 spans 13 amino acids. Trimming stripped 1 base from V and 7 bases from J, with 11 bases between. Germline CDR1 and CDR2: DFQATT and SNEGSKA (reference sequence). The CDR3 is CSARADRWNEQFF. The CDR3 coding sequence is TGCAGTGCTAGAGCAGACAGGTGGAATGAGCAGTTCTTC.

This clonotype was counted a few times. This chain connects TRBV27 to TRBJ1-6; no reliable D call. Trimming stripped 3 bases from V and 5 bases from J, with 11 bases between. Germline V lookup: CDR1 MNHEY, CDR2 SMNVEV (reference sequence). The CDR3 extends over 15 amino acids. CDR3 bases: TGTGCCAGCAGTTTCACCCGTATCGATAATTCACCCCTCCACTTT. Translating gives CASSFTRIDNSPLHF.

This clonotype has just a few counts. This chain joins TRBV14 and TRBJ2-5; 8 bases fit TRBD2. The J call may be incorrect, as the DNA end agrees better with TRBJ2-7. Germline CDR1 reads SGHDN; CDR2 reads FVKESK. CDR3 length: 15 residues. Here the CDR3 DNA reads TGTGCCAGCAGCCAATATAGCGGGGCCTCCTACGAGCAGTACTTC. It encodes CASSQYSGASYEQYF.

This clonotype was seen more than once but under ten times. The rearrangement links TRBV15 to TRBJ2-2; 9 bases fit TRBD2. V was clipped by 1 base and J by 7 bases; unmatched bases: 13. The CDR3 has 18 amino acids. Germline CDR1 is LNHNV and CDR2 is YYDKDF (reference sequence). The CDR3 reads CATSRGLGSSGADGELFF. CDR3 coding DNA: TGTGCCACCAGCAGAGGGCTTGGTTCTAGCGGGGCGGACGGGGAGCTGTTTTTT.

This clonotype came up a few times. The V call is TRBV4-1, the J call TRBJ2-7, with TRBD1 matching over 8 bases. The germline V gene has CDR1 MGHRA and CDR2 YSYEKL. CDR3 length: 18 residues. V gave up 1 base and J gave up 0 bases; unmatched junction bases: 11. The CDR3 sequence: CASSQVIGQGKFSYEQYF. In DNA, the CDR3 is TGCGCCAGCAGCCAAGTCATCGGACAGGGCAAATTCTCCTACGAGCAGTACTTC.

The sample holds a few counts of this clonotype. This chain joins TRBV5-6 and TRBJ2-7, with 11 bases lining up with TRBD2. V was pared by 3 bases and J by 3 bases, with 11 bases of the junction left unmatched. The germline V gene encodes CDR1 SGHDT and CDR2 YYEEEE. The CDR3 is 17 residues long. The CDR3 DNA reads as TGTGCCAGCAGCTCACAATTTGAACTAGCGGGAGTCTACGAGCAGTACTTC. Translating it yields CASSSQFELAGVYEQYF.

This clonotype was picked up a small number of times. The rearrangement uses TRBV5-1 and TRBJ2-4, with 11 bases fitting TRBD2. CDR1 and CDR2 (germline): SGHRS, YFSETQ. The length of the CDR3 is 16 residues. The J segment lost 0 bases and the V segment lost 4 bases, leaving 3 bases of the junction unmatched. CDR3 bases: TGCGCCAGCAGCGGTGGACTAGCGGGAGCCAAAAACATTCAGTACTTC. Amino acid sequence: CASSGGLAGAKNIQYF. Supplemented by reference TRBV5-1 and TRBJ2-4, the full variable domain reads KAGVTQTPRYLIKTRGQQVTLSCSPISGHRSVSWYQQTPGQGLQFLFEYFSETQRNKGNFPGRFSGRQFSNSRSEMNVSTLELGDSALYLCASSGGLAGAKNIQYFGAGTRLSVL.

The chain is built from TRBV20-1 and TRBJ2-5, with D perhaps TRBD2 (5 bases). The DNA end is a closer match to TRBJ2-7, so the J assignment may be wrong. The CDR3 spans 13 residues. In germline, CDR1 is DFQATT, CDR2 SNEGSKA (reference sequence). The CDR3 here is CSANLDGLYEQYF. In DNA, the CDR3 is TGCAGTGCTAACCTGGACGGACTCTACGAGCAGTACTTC.

This rearrangement joins TRBV6-5 to TRBJ1-5; maybe TRBD1 (5 bases). CDR3 length: 15 amino acids. Trimming took off 0 bases at V and 5 bases at J, with 11 bases between the two ends. The germline V gene has CDR1 MNHEY and CDR2 SVGAGI. The CDR3 DNA follows: TGTGCCAGCAGTTACTCAGGGCGGGGGGATCAGCCCCAGCATTTT. Translated, it gives CASSYSGRGDQPQHF.

This sequence joins TRBV4-1 and TRBJ2-3; no clear D. Trimming took 1 base from V and 1 from J, leaving 6 bases between them. In germline, CDR1 is MGHRA, CDR2 YSYEKL. The CDR3 runs to 14 residues. The CDR3 DNA reads TGCGCCAGCAGCCAAGGTCTGGGCACAGATACGCAGTATTTT. Protein sequence: CASSQGLGTDTQYF.

This clonotype was counted between two and nine times. The J gene is TRBJ2-6, the V gene TRBV11-2, with 10 bases lining up with TRBD2. V lost 5 bases and J lost 0; bases outside the gene matches: 4. There are 17 residues in the CDR3. Per germline, CDR1 SGHAT and CDR2 FQNNGV. CDR3 coding DNA: TGTGCCAGCAGCGCCTTAGCGGGAGGCTCTGGGGCCAACGTCCTGACTTTC. This translates into CASSALAGGSGANVLTF. The whole variable domain, filled in from reference TRBV11-2 and TRBJ2-6, reads EAGVAQSPRYKIIEKRQSVAFWCNPISGHATLYWYQQILGQGPKLLIQFQNNGVVDDSQLPKDRFSAERLKGVDSTLKIQPAKLEDSAVYLCASSALAGGSGANVLTFGAGSRLTVL.